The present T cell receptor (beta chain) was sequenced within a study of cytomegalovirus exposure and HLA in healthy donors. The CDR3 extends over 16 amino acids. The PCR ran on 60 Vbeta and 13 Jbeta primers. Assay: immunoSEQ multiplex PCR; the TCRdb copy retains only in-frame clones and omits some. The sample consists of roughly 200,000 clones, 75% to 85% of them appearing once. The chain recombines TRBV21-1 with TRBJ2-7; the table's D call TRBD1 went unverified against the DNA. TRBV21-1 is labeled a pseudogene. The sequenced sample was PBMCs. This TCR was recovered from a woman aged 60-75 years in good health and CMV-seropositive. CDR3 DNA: TGTGCCAGCAGCCATCCTTCCGGGACAGACAGCCACGAGCAGTACTTC. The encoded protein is CASSHPSGTDSHEQYF.